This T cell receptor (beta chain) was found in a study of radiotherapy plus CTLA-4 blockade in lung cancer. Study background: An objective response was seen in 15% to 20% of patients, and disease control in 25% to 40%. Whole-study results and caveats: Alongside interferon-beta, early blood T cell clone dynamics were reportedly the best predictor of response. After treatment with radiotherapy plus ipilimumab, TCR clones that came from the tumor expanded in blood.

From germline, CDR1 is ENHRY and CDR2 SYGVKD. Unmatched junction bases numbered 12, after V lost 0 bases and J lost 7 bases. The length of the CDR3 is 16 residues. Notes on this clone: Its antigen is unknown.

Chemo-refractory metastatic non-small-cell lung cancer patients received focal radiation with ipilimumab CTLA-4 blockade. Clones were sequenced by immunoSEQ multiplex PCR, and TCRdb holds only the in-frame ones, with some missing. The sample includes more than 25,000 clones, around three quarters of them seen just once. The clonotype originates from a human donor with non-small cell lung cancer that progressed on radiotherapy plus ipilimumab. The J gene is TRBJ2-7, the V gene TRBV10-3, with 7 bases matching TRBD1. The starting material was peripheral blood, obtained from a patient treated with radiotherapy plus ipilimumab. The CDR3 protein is CAISESGGPPAREQYF. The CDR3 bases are TGTGCCATCAGTGAGTCAGGGGGCCCGCCGGCTCGAGAGCAGTACTTC.